This is a list of T cell receptor beta chains from one sample in a study of T cell repertoires in cytomegalovirus infection. MiXCR was run by TCRdb on the reads, yielding one entry per CDR3 protein. The sample consists of about 60,000 distinct CDR3 sequences, about a third of them appearing once. Which antigens these TCRs recognize remains unknown. The sequenced sample consisted of PBMCs, sequenced either directly or after in vitro stimulation (not recorded which). These receptors were collected from a human donor in good health (CMV status not recorded). Some clones in this sample may be carry-over from other donors' samples. Both conserved end residues are part of each CDR3. A D gene is named only where the DNA matches it firmly. Clone sizes are given selectively: once, few, many, or a class where the clone is expanded.

TRBD1,few,TRBJ1-4,TRBV5-1,CASSLGGQDEKLFF,TGCGCCAGCAGCTTGGGGGGACAGGATGAAAAACTGTTTTTT
TRBD1,.,TRBJ2-1,TRBV11-2,CASSFTTGGSYNEQFF,TGTGCCAGCAGCTTCACGACAGGGGGCTCCTACAATGAGCAGTTCTTC
.,few,TRBJ2-3,TRBV2,CASNRLVSTDTQYF,TGTGCCAGCAACAGACTAGTAAGCACAGATACGCAGTATTTT
TRBD1,few,TRBJ2-3,TRBV2,CASRPSGTGNTDTQYF,TGTGCCAGCAGGCCTTCCGGGACAGGGAATACAGATACGCAGTATTTT
.,many,TRBJ1-1,TRBV7-2,CASSSQGQLNTEAFF,TGTGCCAGCAGCTCCCAAGGACAGTTGAACACTGAAGCTTTCTTT
.,.,TRBJ1-5,TRBV24-1,CATSDFGSNQPQHF,TGTGCCACCAGTGATTTCGGCTCCAATCAGCCCCAGCATTTT
.,once,TRBJ1-1,TRBV19,CASAGGNTEAFF,TGTGCCAGTGCGGGTGGAAACACTGAAGCTTTCTTT
TRBD1,.,TRBJ1-4,TRBV15,CATSRDRAGEKLFF,TGTGCCACCAGCAGGGACAGGGCCGGCGAAAAACTGTTTTTT
TRBD1,once,TRBJ2-2,TRBV4-1,CASSQVDRDTGELFF,TGTGCCAGCAGCCAAGTGGACAGGGACACCGGGGAGCTGTTTTTT
.,few,TRBJ2-3,TRBV2,CASSEIWGDTQYF,TGTGCCAGCAGTGAAATTTGGGGAGATACGCAGTATTTT
.,.,TRBJ1-4,TRBV7-9,CASSFRGTSNEKLFF,TGTGCCAGCAGCTTCCGGGGGACGTCTAATGAAAAACTGTTTTTT
TRBD2,few,TRBJ2-1,TRBV10-2,CASSEPLRLAGNGRYEQFF,TGCGCCAGCAGTGAGCCCCTCAGACTAGCGGGCAACGGGAGGTATGAGCAGTTCTTC
.,.,TRBJ2-5,TRBV7-2,CASRPASGETQYF,TGTGCCAGCAGACCTGCGAGCGGGGAGACCCAGTACTTC
.,once,TRBJ2-2,TRBV5-3,CASSPDRGPGELFF,TGTGCCAGCAGCCCGGATCGGGGCCCCGGGGAGCTGTTTTTT
TRBD1,.,TRBJ2-1,TRBV6-2/TRBV6-3,CASSTAGGAGGEQFF,TGTGCCAGCAGTACCGCAGGGGGCGCGGGTGGTGAGCAGTTCTTC
.,few,TRBJ2-1,TRBV7-8,CASSLAGSSYNEQFF,TGTGCCAGCAGCTTAGCGGGGAGCTCCTACAATGAGCAGTTCTTC
TRBD2,.,TRBJ2-3,TRBV12-3/TRBV12-4,CASRTTSGGRGDTQYF,TGTGCCAGCAGAACGACTAGCGGGGGGCGGGGAGATACGCAGTATTTT
.,few,TRBJ2-1,TRBV4-1,CASSQALIADSYNEQFF,TGCGCCAGCAGCCAAGCATTGATAGCGGACTCCTACAATGAGCAGTTCTTC
TRBD1,many,TRBJ1-2,TRBV7-2,CASSSIRTGDTSYGYTF,TGTGCCAGCAGCTCGATCAGAACAGGGGATACTAGCTATGGCTACACCTTC
.,few,TRBJ2-7,TRBV27,CASSSVFGRIREQYF,TGTGCCAGCAGCTCGGTTTTCGGGAGAATAAGGGAGCAGTACTTC
.,few,TRBJ2-1,TRBV2,CASSVGAYNEQFF,TGTGCCAGCAGTGTAGGAGCCTACAATGAGCAGTTCTTC
.,many,TRBJ1-1,TRBV3-1,CASSQERYTEAFF,TGTGCCAGCAGCCAAGAACGGTACACTGAAGCTTTCTTT
.,many,TRBJ1-2,TRBV5-4,CASSLDNGELNYGYTF,TGTGCCAGCAGCTTGGACAACGGGGAATTAAACTATGGCTACACCTTC
.,.,TRBJ2-2,TRBV19,CASSRDDTGELFF,TGTGCCAGTAGTAGGGACGACACCGGGGAGCTGTTTTTT
.,.,TRBJ2-1,TRBV9,CASAVSPPNEQFF,TGTGCCTCGGCGGTTAGTCCCCCCAATGAGCAGTTCTTC
TRBD1,few,TRBJ1-6,TRBV2,CARLSGQGAINSPLHF,TGTGCCAGACTTTCCGGACAGGGCGCTATCAATTCACCCCTCCACTTT
.,.,TRBJ1-4,TRBV11-2,CASSGAIQSEKLFF,TGTGCCAGCAGCGGAGCAATTCAGAGTGAAAAACTGTTTTTT
.,.,TRBJ2-1,TRBV7-2,CASSRMAGAREQFF,TGTGCCAGCAGCCGTATGGCGGGGGCACGGGAGCAGTTCTTC
.,.,TRBJ2-7,TRBV2,CASRAGDGYEQYF,TGTGCCAGCAGAGCAGGGGACGGCTACGAGCAGTACTTC
.,.,TRBJ2-7,TRBV7-6,CASSLEVGYGYEQYF,TGTGCCAGCAGCTTAGAAGTGGGGTACGGCTACGAGCAGTACTTC
TRBD2,few,TRBJ2-7,TRBV7-6,CASSSSPPLAGGPVIRGEQYF,TGTGCCAGCAGCTCCTCCCCGCCACTAGCGGGAGGGCCCGTCATCAGGGGCGAGCAGTACTTC
TRBD1,many,TRBJ1-2,TRBV7-2,CASSSEQGAYGYTF,TGTGCCAGCAGCTCCGAACAGGGGGCCTATGGCTACACCTTC
TRBD1,.,TRBJ1-5,TRBV20-1,CSAQGQVGKPQHF,TGCAGTGCTCAGGGACAGGTTGGGAAGCCCCAGCATTTT
.,.,TRBJ1-5,TRBV20-1,CSGASDSNQPQHF,TGCAGTGGAGCGTCGGATAGCAATCAGCCCCAGCATTTT
.,.,TRBJ2-5,TRBV23-1,CASSQGKTQYF,TGCGCCAGCAGTCAAGGGAAGACCCAGTACTTC
TRBD2,.,TRBJ2-3,TRBV18,CASFWRRAWLAETGSGTDTQYF,TGTGCCAGCTTTTGGCGGAGGGCTTGGCTAGCGGAGACCGGCTCGGGTACAGATACGCAGTATTTT
TRBD2,many,TRBJ2-3,TRBV10-3,CAISPAQAGGLDTQYF,TGTGCCATCAGCCCCGCGCAAGCGGGGGGGCTGGATACGCAGTATTTT
TRBD2,.,TRBJ2-3,TRBV6-2/TRBV6-3,CASCAPSGRAGTDTQYF,TGTGCCAGCTGTGCACCTAGCGGGAGGGCCGGCACAGATACGCAGTATTTT
.,many,TRBJ1-2,TRBV12-3/TRBV12-4,CASSLMGQDYGYTF,TGTGCCAGCAGTTTAATGGGGCAGGACTATGGCTACACCTTC
.,.,TRBJ2-1,TRBV6-1,CASALGLPSYNEQFF,TGTGCCAGCGCCCTGGGGCTCCCCTCCTACAATGAGCAGTTCTTC
.,many,TRBJ2-7,TRBV7-9,CASSLAGEQYF,TGTGCCAGCAGCTTAGCCGGTGAGCAGTACTTC
TRBD2,.,TRBJ2-1,TRBV6-1,CASRGTSGGGEQFF,TGTGCCAGCAGAGGGACTAGCGGGGGGGGGGAGCAGTTCTTC
TRBD1,.,TRBJ2-7,TRBV18,CASSPGTGGSYEQYF,TGTGCCAGCTCTCCCGGGACAGGGGGCTCCTACGAGCAGTACTTC
.,.,TRBJ1-2,TRBV4-2,CASSQDHVSDGYTF,TGTGCCAGCAGCCAAGATCACGTCAGTGATGGCTACACCTTC
.,few,TRBJ2-6,TRBV14,CASSKLVNSGANVLTF,TGTGCCAGCAGCAAGCTAGTTAACTCTGGGGCCAACGTCCTGACTTTC
TRBD1,.,TRBJ2-7,TRBV6-2/TRBV6-3,CASCGTVRPYEQYF,TGTGCCAGCTGTGGGACAGTTAGACCCTACGAGCAGTACTTC
.,few,TRBJ2-2,TRBV28,CASSLSGGADTGELFF,TGTGCCAGCAGTTTGAGCGGTGGGGCGGACACCGGGGAGCTGTTTTTT
.,few,TRBJ2-6,TRBV28,CASRVPGFSGANVLTF,TGTGCCAGCAGAGTTCCAGGGTTCTCTGGGGCCAACGTCCTGACTTTC
TRBD2,.,TRBJ2-2,TRBV2,CASSFLAGGTGELFF,TGTGCCAGCAGTTTTCTAGCGGGAGGCACCGGGGAGCTGTTTTTT
.,few,TRBJ2-2,TRBV12-3/TRBV12-4,CASSLDGNTGELFF,TGTGCCAGCAGTTTAGACGGAAACACCGGGGAGCTGTTTTTT
.,.,TRBJ1-5,TRBV7-2,CASSLSRDSNQPQHF,TGTGCCAGCAGCTTATCCCGGGATAGCAATCAGCCCCAGCATTTT
.,.,TRBJ2-1,TRBV19,CASSIVGNEQFF,TGTGCCAGTAGTATAGTAGGCAATGAGCAGTTCTTC
.,.,TRBJ1-1,TRBV6-1,CASSEEANTEAFF,TGTGCCAGCAGTGAAGAAGCGAACACTGAAGCTTTCTTT
.,few,TRBJ2-1,TRBV5-5,CASSWGETTTGEQFF,TGTGCCAGCAGCTGGGGTGAGACCACCACGGGTGAGCAGTTCTTC